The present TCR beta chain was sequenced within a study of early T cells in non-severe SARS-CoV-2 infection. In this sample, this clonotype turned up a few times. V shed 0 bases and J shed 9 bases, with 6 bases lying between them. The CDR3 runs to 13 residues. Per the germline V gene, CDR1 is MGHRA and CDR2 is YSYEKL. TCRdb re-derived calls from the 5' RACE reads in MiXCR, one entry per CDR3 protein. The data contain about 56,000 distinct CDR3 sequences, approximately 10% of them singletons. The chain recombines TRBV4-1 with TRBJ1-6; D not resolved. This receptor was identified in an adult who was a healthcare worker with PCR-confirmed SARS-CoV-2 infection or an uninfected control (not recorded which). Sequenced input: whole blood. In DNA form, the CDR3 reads TGCGCCAGCAGCCAAGAGTTGCGTTCACCCCTCCACTTT. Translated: CASSQELRSPLHF.